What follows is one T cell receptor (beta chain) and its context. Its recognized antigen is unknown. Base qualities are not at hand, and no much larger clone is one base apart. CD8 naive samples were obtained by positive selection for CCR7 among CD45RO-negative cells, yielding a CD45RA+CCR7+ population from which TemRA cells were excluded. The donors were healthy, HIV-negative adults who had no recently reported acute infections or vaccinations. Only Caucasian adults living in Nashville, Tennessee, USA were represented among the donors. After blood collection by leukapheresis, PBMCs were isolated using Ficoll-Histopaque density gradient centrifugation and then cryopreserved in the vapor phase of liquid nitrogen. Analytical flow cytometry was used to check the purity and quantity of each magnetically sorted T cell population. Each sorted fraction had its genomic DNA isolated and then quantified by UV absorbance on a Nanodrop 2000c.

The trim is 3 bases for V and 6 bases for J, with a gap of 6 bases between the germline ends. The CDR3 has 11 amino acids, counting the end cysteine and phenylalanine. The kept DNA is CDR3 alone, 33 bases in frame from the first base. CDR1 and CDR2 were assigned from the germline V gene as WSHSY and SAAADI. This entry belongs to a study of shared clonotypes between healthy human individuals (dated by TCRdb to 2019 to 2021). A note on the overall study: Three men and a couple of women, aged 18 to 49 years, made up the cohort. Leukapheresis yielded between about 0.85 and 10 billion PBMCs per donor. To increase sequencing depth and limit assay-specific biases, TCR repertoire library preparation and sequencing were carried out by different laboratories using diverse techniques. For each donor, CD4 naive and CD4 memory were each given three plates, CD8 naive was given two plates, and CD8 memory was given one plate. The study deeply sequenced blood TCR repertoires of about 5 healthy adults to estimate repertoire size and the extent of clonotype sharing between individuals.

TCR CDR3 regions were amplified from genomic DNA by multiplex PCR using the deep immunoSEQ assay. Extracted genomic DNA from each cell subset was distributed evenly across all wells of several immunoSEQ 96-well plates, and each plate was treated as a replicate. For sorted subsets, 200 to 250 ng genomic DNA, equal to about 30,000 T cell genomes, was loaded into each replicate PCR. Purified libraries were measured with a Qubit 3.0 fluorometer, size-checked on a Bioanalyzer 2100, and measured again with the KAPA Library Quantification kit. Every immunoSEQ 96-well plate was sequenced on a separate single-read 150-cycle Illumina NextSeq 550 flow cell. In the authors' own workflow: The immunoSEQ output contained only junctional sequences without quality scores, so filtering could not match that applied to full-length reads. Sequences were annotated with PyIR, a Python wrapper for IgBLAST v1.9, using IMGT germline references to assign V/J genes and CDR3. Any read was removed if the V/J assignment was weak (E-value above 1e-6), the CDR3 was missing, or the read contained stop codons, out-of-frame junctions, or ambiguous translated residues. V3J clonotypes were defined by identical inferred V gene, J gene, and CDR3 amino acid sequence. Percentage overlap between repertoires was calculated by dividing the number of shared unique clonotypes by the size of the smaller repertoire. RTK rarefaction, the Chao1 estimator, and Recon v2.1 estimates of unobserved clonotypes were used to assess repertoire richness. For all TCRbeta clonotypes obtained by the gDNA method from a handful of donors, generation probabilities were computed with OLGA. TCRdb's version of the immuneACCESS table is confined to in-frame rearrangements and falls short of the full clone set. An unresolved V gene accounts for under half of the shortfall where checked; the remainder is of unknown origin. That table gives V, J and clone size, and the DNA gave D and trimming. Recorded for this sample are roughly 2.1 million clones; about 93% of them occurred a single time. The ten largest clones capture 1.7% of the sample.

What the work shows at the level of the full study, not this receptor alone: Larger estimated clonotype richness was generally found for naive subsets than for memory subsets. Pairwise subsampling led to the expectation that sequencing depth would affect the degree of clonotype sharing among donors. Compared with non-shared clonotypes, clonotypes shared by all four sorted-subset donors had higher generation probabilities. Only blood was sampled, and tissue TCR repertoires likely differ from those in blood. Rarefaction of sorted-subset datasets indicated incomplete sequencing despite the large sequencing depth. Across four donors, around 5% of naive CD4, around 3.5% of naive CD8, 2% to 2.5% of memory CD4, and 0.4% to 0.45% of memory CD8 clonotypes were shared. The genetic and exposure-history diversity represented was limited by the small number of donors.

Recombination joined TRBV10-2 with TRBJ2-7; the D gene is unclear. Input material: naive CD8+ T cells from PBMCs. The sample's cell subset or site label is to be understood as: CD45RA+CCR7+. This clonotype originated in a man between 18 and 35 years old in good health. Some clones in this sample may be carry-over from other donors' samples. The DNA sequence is TGCGCCAGCAGTGATAGTTCCGAGCAGTACTTC. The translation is CASSDSSEQYF.